A selection of T cell receptor beta chains follows, all from one sample in a study of cytomegalovirus exposure and HLA in healthy donors. TCRdb keeps only in-frame clones here, not all; method: immunoSEQ multiplex PCR. The sample totals tens of thousands of clones; its top ten clones hold around 5.3%. Specimen: PBMCs. The receptors here all came from a young man in good health and CMV-seropositive. CDR3s include the opening cysteine and the closing phenylalanine or tryptophan. D genes are given only for firm matches.

V gene	J gene	D gene	CDR3 protein	CDR3 DNA
TRBV19	TRBJ2-7	TRBD2	CASSMSSGRGSHHEQYF	TGTGCCAGTAGTATGAGTTCGGGGAGGGGCTCCCACCACGAGCAGTACTTC
TRBV4-1	TRBJ1-4	-	CASSRVGHPNEKLFF	TGCGCCAGCAGCCGCGTAGGACATCCTAATGAAAAACTGTTTTTT
TRBV7-9	TRBJ2-7	-	CASSSRDSYEQYF	TGTGCCAGCAGCTCCCGAGATTCCTACGAGCAGTACTTC
TRBV30	TRBJ1-1	-	CALSGYTEAFF	TGTGCCTTGTCAGGTTACACTGAAGCTTTCTTT
TRBV6-4	TRBJ2-1	TRBD2	CASSDFLRGEHNEQFF	TGTGCCAGCAGTGACTTTTTGCGGGGGGAACACAATGAGCAGTTCTTC
TRBV6-5	TRBJ1-1	-	CASSYRELNTEAFF	TGTGCCAGCAGTTACCGGGAGTTGAACACTGAAGCTTTCTTT
TRBV5-1	TRBJ1-2	-	CASSLAGAHGYTF	TGCGCCAGCAGCTTGGCAGGGGCGCACGGCTACACCTTC
TRBV5-1	TRBJ2-2	TRBD2	CASSLIPSGSVTGELFF	TGCGCCAGCAGCTTGATTCCTAGCGGTTCTGTCACCGGGGAGCTGTTTTTT
TRBV9	TRBJ1-2	-	CASSALEGGRDGYTF	TGTGCCAGCAGCGCCCTCGAAGGGGGAAGGGATGGCTACACCTTC
TRBV5-1	TRBJ2-5	TRBD1	CASSLRTGVEETQYF	TGCGCCAGCAGCTTGAGAACAGGGGTTGAAGAGACCCAGTACTTC
TRBV29-1	TRBJ2-7	TRBD1	CSVGTPHGQGEEQYF	TGCAGCGTCGGGACCCCACACGGACAGGGCGAAGAGCAGTACTTC
TRBV6-4	TRBJ2-3	TRBD2	CASSDSTSGGHTQYF	TGTGCCAGCAGTGACTCGACTAGCGGAGGGCATACGCAGTATTTT
TRBV5-6	TRBJ2-7	-	CASSLAQGGEQYF	TGTGCCAGCAGCTTGGCCCAGGGGGGAGAGCAGTACTTC
TRBV6-6	TRBJ2-5	TRBD1	CASSDPQGAQETQYF	TGTGCCAGCAGCGACCCTCAGGGGGCACAAGAGACCCAGTACTTC
TRBV7-9	TRBJ2-7	TRBD2	CASSSVLAGKGYEQYF	TGTGCCAGCAGCTCCGTACTAGCGGGGAAAGGCTACGAGCAGTACTTC
TRBV27	TRBJ1-1	TRBD1	CASSLDQTGWGTEAFF	TGTGCCAGCAGTTTAGACCAGACAGGGTGGGGCACTGAAGCTTTCTTT
TRBV4-1	TRBJ1-2	-	CASSQEYRTSYGYTF	TGCGCCAGCAGCCAAGAATATCGGACATCTTATGGCTACACCTTC
TRBV2	TRBJ1-1	-	CASSLDVQGNTEAFF	TGTGCCAGCAGCCTGGATGTCCAGGGGAACACTGAAGCTTTCTTT
TRBV5-1	TRBJ2-2	-	CASSLASANTGELFF	TGCGCCAGCAGCTTGGCCTCTGCGAACACCGGGGAGCTGTTTTTT
TRBV19	TRBJ2-4	TRBD1	CASSTRTGGRGNIQYF	TGTGCCAGTAGTACCCGGACAGGGGGAAGGGGGAACATTCAGTACTTC
TRBV18	TRBJ1-1	-	CASSPRIANTEAFF	TGTGCCAGCTCACCACGGATAGCGAACACTGAAGCTTTCTTT
TRBV13	TRBJ2-7	-	CASSEYPGHFYEQYF	TGTGCCAGCAGCGAATACCCGGGACACTTCTACGAGCAGTACTTC
TRBV6-1	TRBJ2-7	-	CASRERQGPSSYEQYF	TGTGCCAGCAGAGAACGGCAGGGGCCTTCCTCCTACGAGCAGTACTTC
TRBV6-1	TRBJ2-3	-	CASSENIDTQYF	TGTGCCAGCAGTGAAAATATAGATACGCAGTATTTT
TRBV27	TRBJ2-7	TRBD1	CASSSGQGMYEQYF	TGTGCCAGCAGTTCAGGACAGGGTATGTACGAGCAGTACTTC
TRBV19	TRBJ2-3	TRBD2	CASTQRGFSTDKQYF	TGTGCCAGTACGCAGCGGGGATTTAGCACAGATAAGCAGTATTTT
TRBV11-2	TRBJ2-7	-	CASSWGRELADSYEQYF	TGTGCCAGCAGCTGGGGACGGGAACTAGCAGATTCCTACGAGCAGTACTTC
TRBV5-4	TRBJ1-6	-	CASSLNPGQDSPLHF	TGTGCCAGCAGCTTGAATCCAGGGCAGGATTCACCCCTCCACTTT
TRBV4-1	TRBJ2-1	TRBD2	CASSQEPWASGRAIYNEQFF	TGCGCCAGCAGCCAAGAGCCCTGGGCTAGCGGGAGGGCTATCTACAATGAGCAGTTCTTC
TRBV30	TRBJ2-7	TRBD1	CAWSLGTGVNEQYF	TGTGCCTGGAGTCTTGGGACAGGGGTCAACGAGCAGTACTTC
TRBV7-3	TRBJ2-1	-	CASSLGGGLSSDNEQFF	TGTGCCAGCAGCTTAGGCGGGGGCCTGAGCTCCGACAATGAGCAGTTCTTC
TRBV7-9	TRBJ1-1	-	CASSFDSEAFF	TGTGCCAGCAGCTTCGACAGTGAAGCTTTCTTT
TRBV6-5	TRBJ2-7	-	CASSYRGQPAYEQYF	TGTGCCAGCAGTTACCGCGGGCAACCCGCCTACGAGCAGTACTTC
TRBV7-9	TRBJ1-2	TRBD1	CASSDGTGYGKDYGYTF	TGTGCCAGCAGCGACGGGACAGGGTACGGAAAGGACTATGGCTACACCTTC
TRBV5-1	TRBJ2-2	TRBD2	CASSLELAGGGWGELFF	TGCGCCAGCAGCTTGGAGCTAGCGGGAGGAGGGTGGGGGGAGCTGTTTTTT
TRBV6-1	TRBJ1-2	TRBD1	CASSDPPKGADYGYTF	TGTGCCAGCAGTGACCCGCCGAAGGGGGCGGACTATGGCTACACCTTC